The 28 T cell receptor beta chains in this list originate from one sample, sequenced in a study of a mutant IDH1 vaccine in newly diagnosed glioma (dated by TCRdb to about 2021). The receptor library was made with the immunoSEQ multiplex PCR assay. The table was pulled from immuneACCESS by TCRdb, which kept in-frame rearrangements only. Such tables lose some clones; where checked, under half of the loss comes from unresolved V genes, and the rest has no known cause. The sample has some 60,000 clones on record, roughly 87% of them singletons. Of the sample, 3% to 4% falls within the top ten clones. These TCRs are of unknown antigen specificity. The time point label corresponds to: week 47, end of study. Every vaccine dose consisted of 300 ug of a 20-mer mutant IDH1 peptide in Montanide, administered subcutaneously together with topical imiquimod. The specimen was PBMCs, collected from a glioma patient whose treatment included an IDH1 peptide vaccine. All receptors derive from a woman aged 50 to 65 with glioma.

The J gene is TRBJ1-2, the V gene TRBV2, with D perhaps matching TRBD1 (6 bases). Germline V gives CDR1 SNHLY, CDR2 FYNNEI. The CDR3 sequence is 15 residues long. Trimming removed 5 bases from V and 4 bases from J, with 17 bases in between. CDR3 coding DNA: TGTGCCAGCAGTTCCGACAGGATGAGTGTCTATGGCTACACCTTC. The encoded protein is CASSSDRMSVYGYTF.

The CDR3 region is CASNLPNLAGMQETQYF. The CDR3 coding sequence is TGTGCCAGCAACCTACCCAACTTAGCGGGAATGCAAGAGACCCAGTACTTC. This chain joins TRBV7-2 and TRBJ2-5, with TRBD2 identical over 8 bases. Losses at the gene ends were 7 bases for V and 2 bases for J; bases not matched to a gene: 15. CDR3 length: 17 residues. CDR1 is SGHTA, CDR2 FQGNSA, per germline. The complete variable domain, with remaining parts taken from reference TRBV7-2 and TRBJ2-5, reads GAGVSQSPSNKVTEKGKDVELRCDPISGHTALYWYRQSLGQGLEFLIYFQGNSAPDKSGLPSDRFSAERTGGSVSTLTIQRTQQEDSAVYLCASNLPNLAGMQETQYFGPGTRLLVL.

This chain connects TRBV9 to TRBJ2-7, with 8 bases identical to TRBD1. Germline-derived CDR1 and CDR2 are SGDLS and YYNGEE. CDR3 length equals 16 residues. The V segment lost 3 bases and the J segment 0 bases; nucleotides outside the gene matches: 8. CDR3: CASSARTGTPSYEQYF. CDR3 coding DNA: TGTGCCAGCAGCGCTAGGACAGGGACCCCCTCCTACGAGCAGTACTTC.

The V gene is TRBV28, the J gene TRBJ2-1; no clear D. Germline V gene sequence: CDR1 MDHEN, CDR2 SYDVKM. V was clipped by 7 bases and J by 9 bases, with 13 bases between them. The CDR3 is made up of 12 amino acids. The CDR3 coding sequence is TGTGCCAGCATGCAAGGGTCGACTGAGCAGTTCTTC. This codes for CASMQGSTEQFF.

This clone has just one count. The CDR3 region is CASSVGGLNQPQHF. As DNA, the CDR3 is TGTGCCAGCAGCGTAGGAGGGTTGAATCAGCCCCAGCATTTT. This rearrangement joins TRBV9 to TRBJ1-5; D is unresolved. The CDR3 has 14 amino acids. CDR1 SGDLS and CDR2 YYNGEE come from the germline V gene. The V end was cut by 0 bases, the J end by 4 bases, with 8 bases between.

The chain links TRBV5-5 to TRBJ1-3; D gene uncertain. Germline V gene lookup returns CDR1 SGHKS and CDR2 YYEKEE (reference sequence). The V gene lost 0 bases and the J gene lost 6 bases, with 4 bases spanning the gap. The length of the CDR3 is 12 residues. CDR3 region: CASSLVANTIYF. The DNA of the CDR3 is TGTGCCAGCAGCTTGGTGGCAAACACCATATATTTT.

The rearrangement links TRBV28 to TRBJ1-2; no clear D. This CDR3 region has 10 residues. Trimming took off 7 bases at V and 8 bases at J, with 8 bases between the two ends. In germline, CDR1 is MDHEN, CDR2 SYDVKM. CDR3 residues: CASKPGGYTF. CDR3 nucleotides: TGTGCCAGCAAACCGGGGGGCTACACCTTC.

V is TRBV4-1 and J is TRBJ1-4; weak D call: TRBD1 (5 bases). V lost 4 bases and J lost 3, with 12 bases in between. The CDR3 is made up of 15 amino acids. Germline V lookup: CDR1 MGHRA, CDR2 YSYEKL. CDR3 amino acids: CASSRAGGANEKLFF. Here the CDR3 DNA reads TGCGCCAGCAGCCGCGCGGGGGGGGCTAATGAAAAACTGTTTTTT.

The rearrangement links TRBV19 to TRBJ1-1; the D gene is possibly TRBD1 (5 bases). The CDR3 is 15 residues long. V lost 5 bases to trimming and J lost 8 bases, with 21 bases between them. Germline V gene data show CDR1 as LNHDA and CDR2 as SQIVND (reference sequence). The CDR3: CASSDTGRYLYEAFF. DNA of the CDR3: TGTGCCAGTAGTGACACGGGACGGTACCTATACGAAGCTTTCTTT.

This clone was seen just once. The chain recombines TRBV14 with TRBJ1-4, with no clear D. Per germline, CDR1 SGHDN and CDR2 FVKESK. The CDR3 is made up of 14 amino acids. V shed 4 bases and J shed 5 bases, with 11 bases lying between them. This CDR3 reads CASSRPGVNEKLFF. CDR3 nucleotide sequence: TGTGCCAGCAGCCGCCCCGGAGTAAATGAAAAACTGTTTTTT. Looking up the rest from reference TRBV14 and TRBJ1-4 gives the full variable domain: EAGVTQFPSHSVIEKGQTVTLRCDPISGHDNLYWYRRVMGKEIKFLLHFVKESKQDESGMPNNRFLAERTGGTYSTLKVQPAELEDSGVYFCASSRPGVNEKLFFGSGTQLSVL.

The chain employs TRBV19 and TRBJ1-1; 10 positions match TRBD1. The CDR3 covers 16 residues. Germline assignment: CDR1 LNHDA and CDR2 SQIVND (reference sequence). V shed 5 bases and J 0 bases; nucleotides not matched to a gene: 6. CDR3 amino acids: CASSDAGTGVNTEAFF. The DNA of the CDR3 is TGTGCCAGTAGTGATGCCGGGACAGGGGTGAACACTGAAGCTTTCTTT.

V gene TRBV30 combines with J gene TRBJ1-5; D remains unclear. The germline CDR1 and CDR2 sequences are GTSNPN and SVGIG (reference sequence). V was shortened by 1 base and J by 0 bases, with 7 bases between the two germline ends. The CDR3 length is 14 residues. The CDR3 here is CAWSAGSSNQPQHF. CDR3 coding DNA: TGTGCCTGGAGTGCCGGCAGTAGCAATCAGCCCCAGCATTTT. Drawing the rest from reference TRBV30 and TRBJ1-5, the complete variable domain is SQTIHQWPATLVQPVGSPLSLECTVEGTSNPNLYWYRQAAGRGLQLLFYSVGIGQISSEVPQNLSASRPQDRQFILSSKKLLLSDSGFYLCAWSAGSSNQPQHFGDGTRLSIL.

The CDR3 nucleotides are TGTGCCAGCAGTTTAGCAGGGCGTTACACTGAAGCTTTCTTT. Encoded protein: CASSLAGRYTEAFF. The chain links TRBV27 to TRBJ1-1, with D maybe TRBD1 (5 bases). V lost 2 bases to trimming and J lost 3 bases, with 10 bases between them. The CDR3 loop spans 14 amino acids. The germline gives CDR1 MNHEY, CDR2 SMNVEV (reference sequence).

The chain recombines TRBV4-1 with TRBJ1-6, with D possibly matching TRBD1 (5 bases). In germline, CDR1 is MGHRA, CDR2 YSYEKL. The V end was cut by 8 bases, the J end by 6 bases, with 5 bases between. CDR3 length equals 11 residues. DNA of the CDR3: TGCGCCAGCGGGACTAATTCACCCCTCCACTTT. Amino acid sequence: CASGTNSPLHF.

The CDR3 loop is CASSRAGRAETQYF. DNA for the CDR3: TGCGCCAGCAGCCGGGCAGGCAGGGCGGAGACCCAGTACTTC. V and J are TRBV4-1 and TRBJ2-5, with D maybe TRBD1 (5 bases). The V gene's germline CDR1 is MGHRA and CDR2 YSYEKL. V lost 4 bases to trimming and J lost 5 bases, with 14 bases between them. CDR3 length equals 14 residues.

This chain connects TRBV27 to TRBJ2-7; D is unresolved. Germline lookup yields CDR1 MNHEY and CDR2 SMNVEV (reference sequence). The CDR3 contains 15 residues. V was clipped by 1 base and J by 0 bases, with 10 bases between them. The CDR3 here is CASSLFGSLSYEQYF. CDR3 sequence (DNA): TGTGCCAGCAGTTTATTTGGCAGCCTCTCCTACGAGCAGTACTTC.

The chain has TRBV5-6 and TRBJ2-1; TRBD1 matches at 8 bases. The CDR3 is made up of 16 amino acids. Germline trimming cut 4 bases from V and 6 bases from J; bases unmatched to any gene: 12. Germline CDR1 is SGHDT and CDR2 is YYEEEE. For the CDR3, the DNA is TGTGCCAGCAGCCCGCAGACAGGGGAAAGTTCCAATGAGCAGTTCTTC. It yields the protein CASSPQTGESSNEQFF.

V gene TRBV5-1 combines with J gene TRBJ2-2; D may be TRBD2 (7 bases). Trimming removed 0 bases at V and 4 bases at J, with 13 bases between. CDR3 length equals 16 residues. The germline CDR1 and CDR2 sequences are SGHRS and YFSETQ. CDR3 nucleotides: TGCGCCAGCAGCTTGGTAGGCGGGGGCGTCACCGGGGAGCTGTTTTTT. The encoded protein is CASSLVGGGVTGELFF.

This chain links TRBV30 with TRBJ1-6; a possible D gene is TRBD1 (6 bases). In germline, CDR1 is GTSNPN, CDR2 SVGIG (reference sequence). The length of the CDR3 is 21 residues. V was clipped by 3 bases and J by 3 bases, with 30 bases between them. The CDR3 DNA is TGTGCCTGGAGAGAGAGGGGGAGACTTCAAATGGCGATGCGCTATAATTCACCCCTCCACTTT. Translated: CAWRERGRLQMAMRYNSPLHF.

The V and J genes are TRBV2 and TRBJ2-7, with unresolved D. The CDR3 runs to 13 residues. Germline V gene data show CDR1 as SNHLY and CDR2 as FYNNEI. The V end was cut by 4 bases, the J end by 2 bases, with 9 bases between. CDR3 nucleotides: TGTGCCAGCAGTGCCCGAAGGGCCTACGAGCAGTACTTC. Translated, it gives CASSARRAYEQYF.

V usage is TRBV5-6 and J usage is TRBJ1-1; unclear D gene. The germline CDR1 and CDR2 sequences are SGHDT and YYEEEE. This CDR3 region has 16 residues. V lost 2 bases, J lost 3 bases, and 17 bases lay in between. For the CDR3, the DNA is TGTGCCAGCAGCTTTAGCAAAAGACGGAGTGACACTGAAGCTTTCTTT. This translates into CASSFSKRRSDTEAFF.

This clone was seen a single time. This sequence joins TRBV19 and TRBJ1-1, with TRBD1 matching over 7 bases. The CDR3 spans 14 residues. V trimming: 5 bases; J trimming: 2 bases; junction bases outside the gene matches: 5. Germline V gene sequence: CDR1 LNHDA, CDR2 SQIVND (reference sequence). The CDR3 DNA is TGTGCCAGTAGTGGGGGACAGAGTAACACTGAAGCTTTCTTT. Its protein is CASSGGQSNTEAFF.

As DNA, the CDR3 is TGTGCCAGCAGCCCCGGACAGGGGGCCTCTGGGGCCAACGTCCTGACTTTC. Protein sequence: CASSPGQGASGANVLTF. This chain connects TRBV5-4 to TRBJ2-6; 11 bases line up with TRBD1. J lost 0 bases, V lost 4 bases, and 3 bases had no gene match. The CDR3 loop spans 17 amino acids. Looked up from germline, CDR1 is SGHNT and CDR2 is YYREEE (reference sequence).

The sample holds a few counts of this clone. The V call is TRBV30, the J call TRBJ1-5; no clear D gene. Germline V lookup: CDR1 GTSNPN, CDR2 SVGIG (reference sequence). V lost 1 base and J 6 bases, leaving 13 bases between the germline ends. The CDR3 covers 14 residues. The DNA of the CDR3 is TGTGCCTGGAGTGATAACGTCCTGGGTCAGCCCCAGCATTTT. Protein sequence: CAWSDNVLGQPQHF.

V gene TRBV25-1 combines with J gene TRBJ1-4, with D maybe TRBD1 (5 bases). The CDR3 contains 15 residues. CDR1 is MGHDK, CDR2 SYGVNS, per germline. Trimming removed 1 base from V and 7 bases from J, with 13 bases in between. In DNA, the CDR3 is TGTGCCAGCAGTGAATCAAGGGGCGGGGGTGAAAAACTGTTTTTT. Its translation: CASSESRGGGEKLFF.

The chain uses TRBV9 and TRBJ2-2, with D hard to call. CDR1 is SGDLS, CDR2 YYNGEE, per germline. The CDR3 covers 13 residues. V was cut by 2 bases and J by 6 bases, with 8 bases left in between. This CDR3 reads CASSVTFAGELFF. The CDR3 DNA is TGTGCCAGCAGCGTGACCTTCGCCGGGGAGCTGTTTTTT.

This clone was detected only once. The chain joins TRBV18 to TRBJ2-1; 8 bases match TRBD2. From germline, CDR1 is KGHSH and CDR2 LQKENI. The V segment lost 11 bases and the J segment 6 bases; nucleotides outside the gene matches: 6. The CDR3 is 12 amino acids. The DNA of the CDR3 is TGTGCCTCGGGGGGGCTGGTCAATGAGCAGTTCTTC. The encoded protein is CASGGLVNEQFF.

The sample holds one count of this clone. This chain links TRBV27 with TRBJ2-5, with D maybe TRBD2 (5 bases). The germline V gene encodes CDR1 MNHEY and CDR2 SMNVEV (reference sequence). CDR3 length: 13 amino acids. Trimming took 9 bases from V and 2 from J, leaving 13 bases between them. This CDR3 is CASHRDDQETQYF. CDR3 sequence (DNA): TGTGCCAGTCACCGGGATGATCAAGAGACCCAGTACTTC.